Listed here are 20 T cell receptor beta chains from one sample, sequenced in a study of early T cells in non-severe SARS-CoV-2 infection. Each CDR3 protein is one row after TCRdb ran MiXCR on the 5' RACE reads. This sample yields tens of thousands of distinct CDR3 sequences, of which less than 9.5% are seen a single time; almost 4% belongs to the top ten. Material: whole blood, obtained at baseline. Receptor source: an adult who was a healthcare worker with PCR-confirmed SARS-CoV-2 infection or an uninfected control (not recorded which).

Many counts were recorded for this clonotype. This chain links TRBV3-1 with TRBJ1-5; the D gene is possibly TRBD1 (5 bases). The CDR3 runs 14 residues. Germline V gene sequence: CDR1 LGHDT, CDR2 YNNKEL (reference sequence). Deletions cut 0 bases from V and 7 bases from J, with 10 bases between. The CDR3 region has the DNA TGTGCCAGCAGCCAAGATCCCAGGGACCAGCCCCAGCATTTT. It translates to CASSQDPRDQPQHF.

The V gene is TRBV19, the J gene TRBJ1-5; D uncertain. The V gene's germline CDR1 is LNHDA and CDR2 SQIVND (reference sequence). The CDR3 covers 13 residues. V was pared by 3 bases and J by 6 bases, with 9 bases between. CDR3 bases: TGTGCCAGTAGTATCCGAGTAGGTCAGCCCCAGCATTTT. Protein sequence: CASSIRVGQPQHF.

V is TRBV6-1 and J is TRBJ1-2; the D gene is possibly TRBD1 (6 bases). The length of the CDR3 is 16 residues. Trimming cost V 3 bases and J 2 bases, with 16 bases left between them. Germline loops: CDR1 MNHNS, CDR2 SASEGT. The CDR3 sequence is CASSDQRGQINYGYTF. CDR3 in DNA: TGTGCCAGCAGTGATCAGAGAGGACAGATAAACTATGGCTACACCTTC.

The chain has TRBV5-1 and TRBJ1-6; D remains ambiguous. This CDR3 contains 17 residues. Trimming took 0 bases from V and 6 from J, leaving 16 bases between them. The germline V gene encodes CDR1 SGHRS and CDR2 YFSETQ. The CDR3 spells CASSLAPVSSGNSPLHF. CDR3 DNA: TGCGCCAGCAGCTTGGCTCCGGTCTCGTCGGGTAATTCACCCCTCCACTTT.

This clonotype appeared a few times. The chain is built from TRBV29-1 and TRBJ2-4, with D perhaps matching TRBD1 (5 bases). The CDR3 runs 15 residues. V was pared by 2 bases and J by 3 bases, with 14 bases between. Germline V gives CDR1 SQVTM, CDR2 ANQGSEA. In DNA, the CDR3 is TGCAGCGTTGAACTCCGACAGCGTAGCAAAAACATTCAGTACTTC. Translation gives CSVELRQRSKNIQYF.

This clonotype was counted at least ten times. Compared with germline, one end of the junction differs, possibly owing to a read error. The chain joins TRBV12-3 or TRBV12-4 to TRBJ2-7; weak D call: TRBD2 (6 bases). The CDR3 is made up of 14 amino acids. The chain's CDR3 is CASSFGENPAGHIF. For the CDR3, the DNA is TGTGCCAGCAGTTTCGGAGAGAATCCTGCGGGGCATATCTTC.

Ten or more counts support this clonotype. This chain connects TRBV20-1 to TRBJ2-3; 7 nucleotides agree with TRBD1. Germline V gene data show CDR1 as DFQATT and CDR2 as SNEGSKA (reference sequence). V lost 6 bases to trimming and J lost 0 bases; unmatched junction nucleotides: 12. CDR3 length: 16 amino acids. The CDR3 DNA is TGCAGTGCGCCCGACCGGGACAGAGAAAGCACAGATACGCAGTATTTT. As protein: CSAPDRDRESTDTQYF.

This clonotype showed up just a few times. The CDR3 bases are TGCGCCAGCAGCTTTCAGGATTCACCCCTCCACTTT. This translates into CASSFQDSPLHF. The gene calls are TRBV5-1 and TRBJ1-6, with no clear D. V gave up 2 bases and J gave up 8 bases, with 5 bases separating them. Looked up from germline, CDR1 is SGHRS and CDR2 is YFSETQ. The CDR3 spans 12 residues.

This clonotype was counted only a few times. The chain carries TRBV29-1 and TRBJ2-7; TRBD2 is a possible D gene (7 bases). This CDR3 region has 16 residues. Germline CDR1 SQVTM, CDR2 ANQGSEA. V was cut by 3 bases and J by 6 bases, with 24 bases left in between. CDR3 bases: TGCAGCGTTGATCTGGGGGGGCAGGGCCGAAGGGGCGAGCAGTACTTC. This gives the protein CSVDLGGQGRRGEQYF.

This clonotype showed up many times. The genes are TRBV11-2 and TRBJ2-3, with 9 bases identical to TRBD2. This CDR3 contains 14 residues. In germline, CDR1 is SGHAT, CDR2 FQNNGV. Germline trimming cut 6 bases from V and 3 bases from J; bases unmatched to any gene: 4. CDR3: CASRAAGGTDTQYF. The CDR3 nucleotides read TGTGCCAGCAGAGCAGCGGGGGGTACAGATACGCAGTATTTT.

The table lists this clonotype with a few counts. The V call is TRBV7-9, the J call TRBJ1-1, with a tentative D call TRBD1 (5 bases). From germline, CDR1 is SEHNR and CDR2 FQNEAQ (reference sequence). V dropped 8 bases and J dropped 4 bases, with 14 bases sitting between them. This CDR3 region has 13 residues. CDR3 DNA: TGTGCCAGCCGGCTTTCGGGGCCCACTGAAGCTTTCTTT. It specifies CASRLSGPTEAFF.

This clonotype was seen ten or more times. J is TRBJ1-6 and V is TRBV7-8; TRBD1 might be the D (5 bases). In germline, CDR1 is SGHVS, CDR2 FQNEAQ. The CDR3 covers 15 residues. V gave up 5 bases and J gave up 7 bases, with 15 bases separating them. Here the CDR3 DNA reads TGTGCCAGCAGCAGAAACCGGGGCATAAATTCACCCCTCCACTTT. As protein: CASSRNRGINSPLHF.

In this sample, this clonotype turned up a few times. The chain uses TRBV6-6 and TRBJ1-1; no reliable D call. Trimming cost V 0 bases and J 0 bases, with 5 bases left between them. Germline loops: CDR1 MNHNY, CDR2 SVGAGI (reference sequence). This CDR3 is built from 14 residues. This CDR3 reads CASSYSGLNTEAFF. The CDR3 DNA sequence: TGTGCCAGCAGTTACTCCGGCTTGAACACTGAAGCTTTCTTT.

This sequence joins TRBV7-8 and TRBJ2-3; the D gene is possibly TRBD2 (5 bases). CDR1 SGHVS and CDR2 FQNEAQ come from the germline V gene. This CDR3 has 16 amino acids. Trimming removed 1 base from V and 6 bases from J, with 17 bases in between. The CDR3 loop is CASSLGTWRLPDTQYF. DNA of the CDR3: TGTGCCAGCAGCTTAGGAACCTGGAGGCTACCTGATACGCAGTATTTT.

CDR3 sequence reads: CASSAGGSFPYEQYF. The CDR3 DNA sequence: TGTGCCAGTAGCGCTGGGGGGTCTTTTCCCTACGAGCAGTACTTC. The chain recombines TRBV19 with TRBJ2-7, with D maybe TRBD2 (6 bases). The germline V and J ends were trimmed by 6 bases and 2 bases, with 17 bases remaining between them. The CDR3 is 15 amino acids. The germline V gene encodes CDR1 LNHDA and CDR2 SQIVND (reference sequence). The entire variable domain, with the rest obtained from reference TRBV19 and TRBJ2-7, is as follows: DGGITQSPKYLFRKEGQNVTLSCEQNLNHDAMYWYRQDPGQGLRLIYYSQIVNDFQKGDIAEGYSVSREKKESFPLTVTSAQKNPTAFYLCASSAGGSFPYEQYFGPGTRLTVT.

V and J are TRBV18 and TRBJ1-2, with D unresolved. The V and J ends lost 3 bases and 7 bases respectively, with 12 bases between them. Germline V gene lookup returns CDR1 KGHSH and CDR2 LQKENI. This CDR3 spans 13 amino acids. CDR3 coding DNA: TGTGCCAGCTCACCGGGCCTGGAGGGTGGCTACACCTTC. The encoded protein is CASSPGLEGGYTF.

This clonotype showed up many times. CDR3 protein: CASSYSSGGAREQYF. Here the CDR3 DNA reads TGTGCCAGCAGCTACTCTAGCGGGGGGGCGAGGGAGCAGTACTTC. The rearrangement uses TRBV7-6 and TRBJ2-7; 12 bases are shared with TRBD2. V lost 4 bases, J lost 7 bases, and 8 bases stayed unmatched. The length of the CDR3 is 15 residues. Per the germline V gene, CDR1 is SGHVS and CDR2 is FNYEAQ.

This clonotype was seen at least ten times. The chain uses TRBV29-1 and TRBJ2-7; no firm D call. Germline V gene sequence: CDR1 SQVTM, CDR2 ANQGSEA. This CDR3 has 12 residues. Between the trimmed V and J ends, which lost 3 bases and 3 bases, there was a span of 9 bases. CDR3 DNA sequence: TGCAGCGTTGAGGGCGACCACTACGAGCAGTACTTC. It codes for CSVEGDHYEQYF.

This clonotype was counted many times. V usage is TRBV7-9 and J usage is TRBJ1-2, with D hard to call. Germline V gene lookup returns CDR1 SEHNR and CDR2 FQNEAQ (reference sequence). The V and J ends lost 1 base and 2 bases respectively, with 8 bases between them. The CDR3 loop spans 14 amino acids. CDR3 DNA sequence: TGTGCCAGCAGCTTAGTCCGGCAGAACTATGGCTACACCTTC. This gives the protein CASSLVRQNYGYTF.

This rearrangement joins TRBV11-3 to TRBJ1-2, with TRBD1 as a possible D gene (5 bases). V lost 5 bases and J 5 bases, leaving 21 bases between the germline ends. The germline gives CDR1 SGHNT, CDR2 YENEEA. The CDR3 is made up of 16 amino acids. CDR3 nucleotide sequence: TGTGCCAGCAGCCGTAGGGACGTGAGGAGAGAGTATGGCTACACCTTC. Residues: CASSRRDVRREYGYTF.